This T cell receptor (beta chain) was retrieved from a study of blood T cell repertoires in COVID-19. Looking at the study overall: From the United States, Italy and Spain came samples of acute and convalescent COVID-19. PBMCs, B-cell-depleted T cells, or T cells provided the cDNA or gDNA that made up the material.

This CDR3 has 16 residues. V trimming: 5 bases; J trimming: 1 base; junction bases outside the gene matches: 5. Germline-derived CDR1 and CDR2 are LNHDA and SQIVND (reference sequence). In Cohort 3, a recovered donor had either two negative PCRs, clearance, or symptom resolution. The protocol was immunoSEQ multiplex PCR, while the TCRdb copy is restricted to in-frame clones and leaves out a portion. The table records over 150,000 clones, roughly 83% of them present only once. The TCR sequence derives from a woman aged 30 to 39 who had recovered from COVID-19. The chain links TRBV19 to TRBJ2-3; 11 bases map to TRBD2. Material: PBMCs or T cells enriched from blood (not recorded which). The CDR3 loop is CASSRKTSGGTDTQYF. In DNA, the CDR3 is TGTGCCAGTAGTCGGAAGACTAGCGGGGGCACAGATACGCAGTATTTT.